This T cell receptor beta chain was sequenced in a study of shared clonotypes between healthy human individuals. Terminally differentiated effector memory CD45RA+ cells were left out of the naive CD8 fraction, which was CD45RO-negative and positively selected for CCR7. Unmatched junction bases numbered 6, after V lost 4 bases and J lost 5 bases. The V gene's germline CDR1 is SQVTM and CDR2 ANQGSEA. The CDR3 has 15 residues. Some clones are missing from TCRdb's copy, which holds only in-frame ones; the method was immunoSEQ multiplex PCR. The sample lists about 2.2 million clones, about 93% occurring once.

This TCR derives from a man aged 18 to 35 in good health. Some clones in this sample may be carry-over from other donors' samples. The sequenced sample consisted of naive CD8+ T cells from PBMCs. The chain carries TRBV29-1 and TRBJ1-5; TRBD1 aligns across 12 bases. The CDR3 protein is CSVAVGTGGDQPQHF. The CDR3 region has the DNA TGCAGCGTTGCCGTCGGGACAGGGGGCGATCAGCCCCAGCATTTT.